The source of this T cell receptor beta chain is a study of shared clonotypes between healthy human individuals. For the study at large: Sampling drew on donors who were a couple of women and a few men aged 18 to 49. CD8 memory received one plate per donor, CD8 naive two, CD4 memory three and CD4 naive three.

Using immunoSEQ multiplex PCR, the repertoire was profiled, and TCRdb retains in-frame clones only, with some absent. The sample includes about 700,000 clones, around 90% of them seen just once. CD45RO negativity and positive selection for CCR7 defined naive CD8 cells, a population that excluded terminally differentiated effector memory CD45RA+ cells. This CDR3 is 17 amino acids long. Per germline, CDR1 SGHTA and CDR2 FQGNSA. Between the trimmed V and J ends, which lost 2 bases and 6 bases, there was a span of 20 bases. To note about this clone: Its specificity is unknown.

Whole-study findings and limits: As a rule, naive subsets had a larger estimated richness than memory subsets. Some clonotypes were shared by all four sorted-subset donors, while others were not shared. The non-shared ones had lower generation probabilities than the shared ones.

Sequences were obtained from naive CD8+ T cells sorted from blood. The sequence came from a man aged 25-45 years in good health. This rearrangement joins TRBV7-2 to TRBJ2-1, with D unresolved. As DNA, the CDR3 is TGTGCCAGCAGCTTAAGGTCCCCGGCGTTGGGGTCCAATGAGCAGTTCTTC. Translating gives CASSLRSPALGSNEQFF.